These T cell receptor beta chains were read from a single sample in a study of identical twins. TCRdb used MiXCR to reprocess the 5' RACE reads, holding one entry per CDR3 protein. The sample records over 500,000 distinct CDR3 sequences, around 20% being singletons. A further study also used this sample, focusing on T cells expressing NK-cell markers.

Sequenced sample: CD4+ T cells sorted from blood. Receptors originate from a woman aged 18-29 years in good health. Both conserved end residues are part of each CDR3. A D gene is named only where the DNA matches it firmly.

CASSLTGGAGGYTF TRBJ1-2 TRBV28 NA
CSGVAVTDTQYF TRBJ2-3 TRBV29-1 NA
CSTPRRQTRGNTEAFF TRBJ1-1 TRBV20-1 NA
CAISVLAGAYEQYF TRBJ2-7 TRBV10-3 TRBD2
CSASGSGGAPDTQYF TRBJ2-3 TRBV20-1 TRBD2
CSARENKNQPQHF TRBJ1-5 TRBV20-1 NA
CASKRLAGTTDTQYF TRBJ2-3 TRBV5-1 TRBD2
CSASELAGGPVLF TRBJ2-1 TRBV20-1 TRBD2
CSATGGLINTGELFF TRBJ2-2 TRBV20-1 TRBD1
CASSRMNTEAFF TRBJ1-1 TRBV12-3/TRBV12-4 NA
CSARDGGGGGDTQYF TRBJ2-3 TRBV20-1 NA
CSALVGSYEQYF TRBJ2-7 TRBV20-1 NA
CASSTSTHRIKETQYF TRBJ2-5 TRBV11-2 NA
CASSVNRGDNTGELFF TRBJ2-2 TRBV9 NA
CASSQGIGRSYEQYF TRBJ2-7 TRBV14 NA
CASSLGEETQYF TRBJ2-5 TRBV5-1 NA
CASSRTSGRYNEQFF TRBJ2-1 TRBV7-2 TRBD2
CASSEGQGARETQYF TRBJ2-5 TRBV6-1 TRBD1
CASSPRLNPYEQYF TRBJ2-7 TRBV11-2 NA
CATSDPDRTDTQYF TRBJ2-3 TRBV24-1 NA
CASSLGTPYNEQFF TRBJ2-1 TRBV7-2 NA
CASSRRDSFYGYTF TRBJ1-2 TRBV7-9 TRBD1
CASSDGTGPYEQYF TRBJ2-7 TRBV6-1 TRBD1
CSARTGSAGELFF TRBJ2-2 TRBV20-1 TRBD1
CASSLNTGGTDTQYF TRBJ2-3 TRBV7-9 NA
CATSRDLRGENQPQHF TRBJ1-5 TRBV15 NA
CSARASSGGRGTDTQYF TRBJ2-3 TRBV20-1 TRBD2
CATSKQREVYNEQFF TRBJ2-1 TRBV15 TRBD2
CASSWGGEAFF TRBJ1-1 TRBV6-5 NA
CASSLESGGGRDIQYF TRBJ2-4 TRBV5-8 TRBD2
CASSIQGDFNEQFF TRBJ2-1 TRBV5-1 TRBD1
CASRDTSWGNTGELFF TRBJ2-2 TRBV2 NA
CASGWVPWGQGYSGANVLTF TRBJ2-6 TRBV12-5 TRBD1
CASRRERTQETQYF TRBJ2-5 TRBV2 NA
CSARQGPFFYEQYF TRBJ2-7 TRBV20-1 NA
CASSVSSGREETQYF TRBJ2-5 TRBV9 TRBD2
CASSPVGAGSYEQYF TRBJ2-7 TRBV18 NA
CASSEDSTDTQYF TRBJ2-3 TRBV2 NA
CSASPGRRIYEQYF TRBJ2-7 TRBV20-1 NA
CASSTDSDTGELFF TRBJ2-2 TRBV5-1 NA
CSARDRGAFNQPQHF TRBJ1-5 TRBV20-1 NA
CASSHGGGGHYNEQFF TRBJ2-1 TRBV5-1 TRBD2
CASSFFSGEALVLTEAFF TRBJ1-1 TRBV6-5 NA
CSAPGTIQETQYF TRBJ2-5 TRBV20-1 NA
CASSESGGSGQTQYF TRBJ2-5 TRBV10-2 TRBD2
CASSTGWWSYTF TRBJ1-2 TRBV6-5 NA
CSAWTGAQPQHF TRBJ1-5 TRBV20-1 TRBD1
CASQGQYSNQPQHF TRBJ1-5 TRBV12-3/TRBV12-4 NA
CASSEHMNEQFF TRBJ2-1 TRBV9 NA
CATSTRLAGVTSGANVLTF TRBJ2-6 TRBV15 TRBD2
CSALRATGGLYGYTF TRBJ1-2 TRBV29-1 NA
CASSLFQDGLYEQYF TRBJ2-7 TRBV7-2 NA
CSVVVGPQETQYF TRBJ2-5 TRBV29-1 NA
CASSFGLRAPTSSTSGHPYEQYF TRBJ2-7 TRBV12-3/TRBV12-4 NA